This T cell receptor (beta chain) was captured by sequencing in a study of blood T cells in healthy people across ages (dated by TCRdb to about 2015). Turning to the overall study: In model experiments, roughly one uniquely barcoded TCR beta cDNA molecule per two T cells was captured by template switching. The donors were split into four age groups: young (average around 15 years), middle-aged (around 40), aged (approximately 59) and long-lived (over 75). To avoid experimental bias, donors of different ages were spread randomly across the sequencing lanes. Using deep sequencing normalized with unique cDNA molecular identifiers, the study measured how TCR beta repertoire diversity changes with age. Two additional independent replicas of 1 million unique cDNA reads from the same blood draw were analyzed for two donors (one aged 18 to 30 and one aged 80 or older). What the study reported, not specific to this receptor: Since profiling was done on bulk unsorted PBMCs, naive and antigen-experienced compartments could not be conclusively compared. Compared with the aged group, the long-lived group had more naive CD4+ T cells, fewer expanded clones and increased TCR diversity, suggesting age selection. As age increased, observed TCR beta diversity per million T cells dropped in a roughly linear way, and a significant reduction was already evident by age 40. Because the CMV infection status of the donors was unknown, age-related changes in expanded clonotypes may potentially have been confounded. Estimates of total diversity based on one million sequenced T cells were regarded as lower bounds and as underestimates. A strong correlation was found between observed TCR beta diversity and the percentage of naive T cells measured by flow cytometry.

Libraries were constructed by 5' RACE. Sequencer: Illumina HiSeq 2500. The second PCR ran for roughly 7 to 12 cycles and used a J-beta primer mix along with a sample-barcoded 5' primer. A unique molecular identifier was introduced onto each TCR beta cDNA molecule by a template-switch 5' adaptor carrying 12 random nucleotides. Each sample yielded at least 3 million CDR3-containing paired-end reads. The Mint cDNA synthesis kit, primed by a TRBC-specific oligonucleotide, was used to synthesize first-strand cDNA from all RNA. After uracil-DNA glycosylase treatment, a first 18-cycle PCR used universal primers M1SS and BC2_uni_R on all cDNA. The paper's processing steps were these. Normalization of each sample was performed by random selection of 1 million high-quality reads, each carrying a distinct molecular identifier. Instead of being binned into consensus sequences, reads that shared molecular identifiers were thrown out. MiTCR, with a Q25 quality threshold and the strictest error-elimination algorithm, was used for CDR3 identification, clonotype clustering and error correction. Lower-bound total TCR beta diversity was estimated with a nonparametric unseen species model using Euler transformation. TCRdb took the public reads, trimmed them with fastp at Q25, ran MiXCR for clone calling and kept in-frame beta chains. Rows are unified per CDR3 protein, each entry keeping the most common DNA and genes. The V and J calls reflect TCRdb's pipeline rather than the authors' work. The sample includes 600,000 to 1,000,000 distinct CDR3 sequences, with roughly 50% observed a single time. Roughly 22% of the sample lies in the top ten.

Based on the germline V gene, the CDR1 and CDR2 sequences are MDHEN and SYDVKM. V is reduced by 2 bases and J by 7 bases, leaving a spacing of 7 bases between them. From the cysteine through the phenylalanine, the CDR3 covers 12 amino acids. The entry retains the CDR3 DNA only, 36 bases that are in frame from base 1. The donors were some 36 Caucasian individuals from Russia, aged roughly 6 to 90 years, who were systemically healthy. Ten milliliters of peripheral blood were drawn from each donor into EDTA-treated Vacutainer tubes. Ficoll-Paque density-gradient centrifugation was used to isolate PBMCs, with at least 6.5 million obtained per sample. Trizol reagent was used to extract total RNA from the PBMCs, yielding at least 6 micrograms per sample. For every donor, flow cytometry on a PBMC aliquot measured the percentage of naive CD45RAhigh/CD27high T cells. Points on this clonotype: Its target antigen remains unknown. Base qualities were left out, and no much larger clone turns up one base away.

The chain is encoded by TRBV28 joined to TRBJ2-3; TRBD2 is perhaps the D gene, given 5 matching bases. The origin of this receptor is a man between 25 and 39 years old in good health. Input material: blood. The nucleotide sequence reads TGTGCCAGCAGTTTAGACTACCATACGCAGTATTTT. It is translated as CASSLDYHTQYF.